This T cell receptor (beta chain) is from a study of T cells after yellow fever vaccination. Study conclusions and caveats: The study noted that FACS-sorted repertoires could contain abundant clonotypes contaminating from the bulk population. Most clones from primary vaccination were detected again post-booster (roughly 96% CD4, approximately 90% CD8).

TCRdb re-called the 5' RACE reads through MiXCR, storing one row per CDR3 protein. Here the sample spans over 300,000 distinct CDR3 sequences, roughly 4.3% being singletons. This clonotype occurred a few times. Antigen specificity is unknown. The receptor's source is a man aged 18 to 29 who received the YFV17D yellow fever vaccine. The input for sequencing was PBMCs, taken 5 days after the yellow fever booster vaccination.

This chain's CDR3 is CASSQDGTSFNEQFF. In nucleotides, the CDR3 is TGCGCCAGCAGCCAAGACGGGACTAGTTTCAATGAGCAGTTCTTC. The rearrangement links TRBV4-1 to TRBJ2-1; the match to TRBD2 covers 8 bases. The CDR3 sequence is 15 residues long. The V gene's germline CDR1 is MGHRA and CDR2 YSYEKL. V shed 0 bases and J 6 bases; nucleotides not matched to a gene: 4.